This T cell receptor beta chain was sequenced for a study of blood T cell repertoires in COVID-19. Overall study context: COVID-19 samples from acute and convalescent phases originated in the United States, Italy and Spain. T cells, B-cell-depleted T cells, or PBMCs supplied cDNA or gDNA.

Authors' data handling: Researchers report that nucleated cell counts were estimated from reference gene primer amplification. Assay: immunoSEQ multiplex PCR; the TCRdb copy retains only in-frame clones and omits some. That table furnishes V, J and clone size, whereas the DNA furnished D and trimming. The table shows some 68,000 clones, with about nine tenths occurring only once. The Seattle site enrolled patients during active infection and followed them longitudinally. Trimming cost V 4 bases and J 3 bases; bases outside gene matches: 5. Germline V gene sequence: CDR1 SGHRS, CDR2 YFSETQ. The CDR3 contains 14 residues.

The sequencing input was peripheral blood. The origin of this receptor is a man aged 45-60 years with COVID-19, enrolled during active disease. The chain recombines TRBV5-1 with TRBJ2-5; TRBD1 matches at 8 bases. CDR3 sequence: CASSPGQVKETQYF. In DNA form, the CDR3 reads TGCGCCAGCAGCCCGGGACAGGTGAAAGAGACCCAGTACTTC.